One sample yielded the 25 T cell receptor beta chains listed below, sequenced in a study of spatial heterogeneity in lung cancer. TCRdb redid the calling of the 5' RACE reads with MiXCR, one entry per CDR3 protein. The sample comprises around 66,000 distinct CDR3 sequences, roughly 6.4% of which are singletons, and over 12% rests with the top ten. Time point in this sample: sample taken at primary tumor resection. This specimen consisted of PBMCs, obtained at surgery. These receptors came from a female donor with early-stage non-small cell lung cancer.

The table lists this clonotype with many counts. For the CDR3, the DNA is TGTGCCATCAGTGAGGGGAGCATGGGAACTAGCACAGATACGCAGTATTTT. It specifies CAISEGSMGTSTDTQYF. V gene TRBV10-3 combines with J gene TRBJ2-3; perhaps TRBD2 as D (5 bases). Germline loops: CDR1 ENHRY, CDR2 SYGVKD. The CDR3 loop spans 17 amino acids. Trimming took 2 bases from V and 0 from J, leaving 15 bases between them.

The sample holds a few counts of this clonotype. DNA for the CDR3: TGTGCCAGCAGCTTGGGCCCGGACCCCCGTCATTTT. Amino acid sequence: CASSLGPDPRHF. The genes are TRBV5-8 and TRBJ1-5; D is unclear. CDR1 and CDR2 (germline): SGHTS, YDEGEE. This CDR3 is built from 12 residues. Trimming took 0 bases from V and 16 from J, leaving 14 bases between them.

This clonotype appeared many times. The CDR3 reads CATSDSGEQYF. The CDR3 DNA reads as TGTGCCACCAGTGACTCTGGGGAGCAGTACTTC. The V call is TRBV24-1, the J call TRBJ2-7; no firm D call. V shed 4 bases and J shed 7 bases, with 7 bases lying between them. Germline V CDR1 and CDR2: KGHDR, SFDVKD. The CDR3 has 11 residues.

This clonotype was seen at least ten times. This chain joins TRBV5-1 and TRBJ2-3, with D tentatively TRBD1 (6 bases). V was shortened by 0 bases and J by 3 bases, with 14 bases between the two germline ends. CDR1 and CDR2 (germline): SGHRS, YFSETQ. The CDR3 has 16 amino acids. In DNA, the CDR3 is TGCGCCAGCAGCTTGGCACCAGCCCAGGGGACAGATACGCAGTATTTT. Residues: CASSLAPAQGTDTQYF.

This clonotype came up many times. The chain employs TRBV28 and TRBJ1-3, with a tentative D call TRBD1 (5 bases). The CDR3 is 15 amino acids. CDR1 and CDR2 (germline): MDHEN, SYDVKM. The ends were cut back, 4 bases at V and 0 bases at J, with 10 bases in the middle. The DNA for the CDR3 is TGTGCCAGCAGTTGGGGGGAGACCTCTGGAAACACCATATATTTT. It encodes CASSWGETSGNTIYF.

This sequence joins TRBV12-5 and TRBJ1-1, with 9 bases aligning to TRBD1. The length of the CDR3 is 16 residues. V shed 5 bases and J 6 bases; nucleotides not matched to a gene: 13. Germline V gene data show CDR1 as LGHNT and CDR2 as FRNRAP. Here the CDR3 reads CASGLTSGTGISEAFF. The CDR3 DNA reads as TGTGCTAGTGGTCTAACCTCCGGGACAGGGATTTCTGAAGCTTTCTTT.

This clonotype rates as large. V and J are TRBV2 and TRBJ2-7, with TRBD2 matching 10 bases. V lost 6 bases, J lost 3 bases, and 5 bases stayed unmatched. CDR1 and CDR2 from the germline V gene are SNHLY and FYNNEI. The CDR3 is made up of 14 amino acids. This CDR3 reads CASRLAGRHYEQYV. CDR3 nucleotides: TGTGCCAGCAGACTAGCGGGGAGGCACTACGAGCAGTACGTC.

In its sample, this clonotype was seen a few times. The CDR3: CASSRDRTGGPYEQYF. The CDR3 nucleotides read TGTGCCAGCAGCCGCGACCGGACAGGGGGCCCCTACGAGCAGTACTTC. This rearrangement joins TRBV6-5 to TRBJ2-7; 11 bases align to TRBD1. CDR1 and CDR2 from the germline V gene are MNHEY and SVGAGI. The CDR3 is made up of 16 amino acids. V gave up 6 bases and J gave up 2 bases; unmatched junction bases: 9.

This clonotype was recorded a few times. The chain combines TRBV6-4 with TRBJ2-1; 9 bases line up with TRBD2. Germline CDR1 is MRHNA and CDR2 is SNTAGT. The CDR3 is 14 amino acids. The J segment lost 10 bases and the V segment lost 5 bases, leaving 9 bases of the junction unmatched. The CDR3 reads CASSLAGGLQEQFF. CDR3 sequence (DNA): TGTGCCAGCAGTTTGGCGGGAGGGCTTCAGGAGCAGTTCTTC.

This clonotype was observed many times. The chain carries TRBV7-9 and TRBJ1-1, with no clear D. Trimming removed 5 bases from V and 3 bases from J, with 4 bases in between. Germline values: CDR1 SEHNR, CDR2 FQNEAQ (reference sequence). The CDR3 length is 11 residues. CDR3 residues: CASSRYTEAFF. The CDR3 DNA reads TGTGCCAGCAGCCGGTACACTGAAGCTTTCTTT.

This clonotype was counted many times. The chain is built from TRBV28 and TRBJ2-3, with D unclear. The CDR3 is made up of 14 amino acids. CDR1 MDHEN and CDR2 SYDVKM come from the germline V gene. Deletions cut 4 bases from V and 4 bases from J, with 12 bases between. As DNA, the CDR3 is TGTGCCAGCAGTTCCCCCCTAATACCAGATACGCAGTATTTT. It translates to CASSSPLIPDTQYF.

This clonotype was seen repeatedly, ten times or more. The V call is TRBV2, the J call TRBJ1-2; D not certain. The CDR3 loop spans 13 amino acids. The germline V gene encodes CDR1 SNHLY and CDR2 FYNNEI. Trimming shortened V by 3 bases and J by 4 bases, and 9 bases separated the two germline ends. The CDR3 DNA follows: TGTGCCAGCAGTGAGGCAGTCCTCTATGGCTACACCTTC. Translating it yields CASSEAVLYGYTF.

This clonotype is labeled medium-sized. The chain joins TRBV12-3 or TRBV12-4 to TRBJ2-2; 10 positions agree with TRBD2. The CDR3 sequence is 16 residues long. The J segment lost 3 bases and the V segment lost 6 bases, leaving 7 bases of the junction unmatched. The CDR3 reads CASSLGLAVDTGELFF. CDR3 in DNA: TGTGCCAGCAGCCTCGGACTAGCGGTAGACACCGGGGAGCTGTTTTTT.

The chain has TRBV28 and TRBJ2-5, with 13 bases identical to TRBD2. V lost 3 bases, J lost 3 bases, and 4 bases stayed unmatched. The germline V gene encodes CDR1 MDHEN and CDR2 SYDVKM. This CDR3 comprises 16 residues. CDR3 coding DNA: TGTGCCAGCAGTTTTTTTGGACTAGCGGGGGAAGAGACCCAGTACTTC. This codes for CASSFFGLAGEETQYF.

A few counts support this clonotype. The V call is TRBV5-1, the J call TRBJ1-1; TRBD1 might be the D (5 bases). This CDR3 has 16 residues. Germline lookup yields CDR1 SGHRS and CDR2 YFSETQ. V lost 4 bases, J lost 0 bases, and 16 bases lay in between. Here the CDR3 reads CASSLRGGTVNTEAFF. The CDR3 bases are TGCGCCAGCAGCCTAAGGGGAGGAACGGTGAACACTGAAGCTTTCTTT.

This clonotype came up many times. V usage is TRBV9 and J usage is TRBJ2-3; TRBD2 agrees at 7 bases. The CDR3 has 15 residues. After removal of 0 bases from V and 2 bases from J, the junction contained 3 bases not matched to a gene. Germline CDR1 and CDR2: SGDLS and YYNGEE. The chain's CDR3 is CASSVVAGLTDTQYF. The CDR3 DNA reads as TGTGCCAGCAGCGTAGTAGCGGGCCTCACAGATACGCAGTATTTT.

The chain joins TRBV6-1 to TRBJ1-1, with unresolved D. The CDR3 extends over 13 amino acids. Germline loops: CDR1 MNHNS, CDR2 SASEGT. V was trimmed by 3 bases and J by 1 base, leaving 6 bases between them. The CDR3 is CASSEQRNTEAFF. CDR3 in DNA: TGTGCCAGCAGTGAGCAGCGGAACACTGAAGCTTTCTTT.

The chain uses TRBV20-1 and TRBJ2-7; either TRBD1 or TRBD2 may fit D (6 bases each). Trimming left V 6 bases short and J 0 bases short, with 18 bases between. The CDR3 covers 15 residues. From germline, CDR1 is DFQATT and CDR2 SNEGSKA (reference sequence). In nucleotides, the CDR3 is TGCAGTGCCGGGGGCACGGGACATTCCTCCTACGAGCAGTACTTC. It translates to CSAGGTGHSSYEQYF.

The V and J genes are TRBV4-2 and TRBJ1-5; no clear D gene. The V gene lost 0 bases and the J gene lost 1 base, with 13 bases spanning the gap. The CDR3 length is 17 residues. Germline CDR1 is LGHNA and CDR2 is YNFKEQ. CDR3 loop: CASSQDLARSSNQPQHF. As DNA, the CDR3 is TGTGCCAGCAGCCAAGATCTGGCCAGGTCGAGCAATCAGCCCCAGCATTTT.

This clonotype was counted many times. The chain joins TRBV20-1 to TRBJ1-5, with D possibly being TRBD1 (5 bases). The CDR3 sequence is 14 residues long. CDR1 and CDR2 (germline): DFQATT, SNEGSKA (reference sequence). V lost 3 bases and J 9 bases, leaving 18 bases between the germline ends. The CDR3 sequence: CSARGTATAPPQHF. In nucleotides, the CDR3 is TGCAGTGCTAGGGGGACGGCAACGGCACCGCCCCAGCATTTT.

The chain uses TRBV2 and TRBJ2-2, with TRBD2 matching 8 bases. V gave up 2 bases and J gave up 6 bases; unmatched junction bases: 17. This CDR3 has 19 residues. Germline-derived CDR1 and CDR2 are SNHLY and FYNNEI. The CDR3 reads CASSEFPFLEREFAGELFF. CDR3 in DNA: TGTGCCAGCAGTGAATTCCCCTTTTTGGAGCGGGAGTTCGCCGGGGAGCTGTTTTTT.

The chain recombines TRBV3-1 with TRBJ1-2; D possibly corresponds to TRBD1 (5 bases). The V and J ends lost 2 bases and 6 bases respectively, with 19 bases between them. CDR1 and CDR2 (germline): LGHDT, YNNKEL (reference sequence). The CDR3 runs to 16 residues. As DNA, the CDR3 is TGTGCCAGCAGCCAAAGTACCTTAAGGGACTCGGATGGCTACACCTTC. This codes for CASSQSTLRDSDGYTF.

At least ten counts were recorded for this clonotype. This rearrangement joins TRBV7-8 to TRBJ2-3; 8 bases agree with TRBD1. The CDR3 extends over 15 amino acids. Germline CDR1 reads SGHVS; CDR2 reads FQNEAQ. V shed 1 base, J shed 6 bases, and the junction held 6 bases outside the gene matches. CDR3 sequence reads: CASSLVDRVGDTQYF. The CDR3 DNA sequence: TGTGCCAGCAGCTTAGTGGACAGGGTAGGCGATACGCAGTATTTT.

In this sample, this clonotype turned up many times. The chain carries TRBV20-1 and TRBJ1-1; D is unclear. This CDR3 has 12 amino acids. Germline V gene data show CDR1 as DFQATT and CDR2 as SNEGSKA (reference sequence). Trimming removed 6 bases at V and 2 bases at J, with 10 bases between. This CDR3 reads CSAEAGNTEAFF. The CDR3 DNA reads TGCAGTGCCGAGGCGGGTAACACTGAAGCTTTCTTT.

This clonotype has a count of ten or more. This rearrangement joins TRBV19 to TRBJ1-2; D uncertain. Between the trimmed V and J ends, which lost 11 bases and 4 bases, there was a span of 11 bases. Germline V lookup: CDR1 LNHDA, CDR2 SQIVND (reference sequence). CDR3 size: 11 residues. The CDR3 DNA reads TGTGCCTCCTATTCGGGCTATGGCTACACCTTC. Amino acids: CASYSGYGYTF.